These T cell receptor beta chains were read from a single sample in a study of radiotherapy plus CTLA-4 blockade in lung cancer. Libraries were prepared by immunoSEQ multiplex PCR; TCRdb keeps only in-frame clonotypes and omits some of them. The data hold about 120,000 clones, with roughly 80% observed a single time. Material: peripheral blood, obtained from a patient treated with radiotherapy plus ipilimumab. These receptors came from a human donor with non-small cell lung cancer that progressed on radiotherapy plus ipilimumab. Some clones in this sample may be carry-over from other donors' samples. CDR3s include the opening cysteine and the closing phenylalanine or tryptophan. D genes are given only for firm matches. Size values are once, few and many counts, or a class for expanded clones, and some rows have none.

V gene: TRBV4-1; J gene: TRBJ1-1; D gene: TRBD1; clone size: .; CDR3 DNA: TGCGCCAGCAGCCATAAGGACAGGGACCCTGAAGCTTTCTTT; CDR3 protein: CASSHKDRDPEAFF
V gene: TRBV11-2; J gene: TRBJ2-2; D gene: .; clone size: .; CDR3 DNA: TGTGCCAGCAGCCCAACAGGGATCACCGGGGAGCTGTTTTTT; CDR3 protein: CASSPTGITGELFF
V gene: TRBV9; J gene: TRBJ1-5; D gene: .; clone size: .; CDR3 DNA: TGTGCCAGCAGCGCCTTACAGGGTTCGCAGCCCCAGCATTTT; CDR3 protein: CASSALQGSQPQHF
V gene: TRBV5-6; J gene: TRBJ2-7; D gene: TRBD1; clone size: .; CDR3 DNA: TGTGCCAGCAGTAGGGGACAGAAAAACTACGAGCAGTACTTC; CDR3 protein: CASSRGQKNYEQYF
V gene: TRBV7-8; J gene: TRBJ2-1; D gene: TRBD2; clone size: .; CDR3 DNA: TGTGCCAGCAGTCGACCTCGGGACTACGCCCGGAATGAGCAGTTCTTC; CDR3 protein: CASSRPRDYARNEQFF
V gene: TRBV18; J gene: TRBJ2-1; D gene: .; clone size: .; CDR3 DNA: TGTGCCAGCTCACCTTCGGTGGACAGCTACAATGAGCAGTTCTTC; CDR3 protein: CASSPSVDSYNEQFF
V gene: TRBV7-3; J gene: TRBJ2-7; D gene: .; clone size: .; CDR3 DNA: TGTGCCAGCAGCTTATCTGGGGGTCCCTACGAGCAGTACTTC; CDR3 protein: CASSLSGGPYEQYF
V gene: TRBV2; J gene: TRBJ2-2; D gene: TRBD2; clone size: .; CDR3 DNA: TGTGCCAGACAGACTAGCGGGGGCCTGAACACCGGGGAGCTGTTTTTT; CDR3 protein: CARQTSGGLNTGELFF
V gene: TRBV5-6; J gene: TRBJ1-6; D gene: .; clone size: .; CDR3 DNA: TGTGCCAGCAGTGGACAGAACTATAATTCACCCCTCCACTTT; CDR3 protein: CASSGQNYNSPLHF
V gene: TRBV4-2; J gene: TRBJ2-5; D gene: .; clone size: .; CDR3 DNA: TGTGCCAGCAGCCAAGATCTTCGGGGCCAAGAGACCCAGTACTTC; CDR3 protein: CASSQDLRGQETQYF
V gene: TRBV5-6; J gene: TRBJ1-2; D gene: .; clone size: .; CDR3 DNA: TGTGCCAGCAGCTTCATGGGGGTTAACGGCTACACCTTC; CDR3 protein: CASSFMGVNGYTF
V gene: TRBV9; J gene: TRBJ1-1; D gene: .; clone size: .; CDR3 DNA: TGTGCCAGCAGCGTAGACGGACCGTACACTGAAGCTTTCTTT; CDR3 protein: CASSVDGPYTEAFF
V gene: TRBV27; J gene: TRBJ1-5; D gene: .; clone size: .; CDR3 DNA: TGTGCCAGTACGGGGGATCAAAATCAGCCCCAGCATTTT; CDR3 protein: CASTGDQNQPQHF
V gene: TRBV12-5; J gene: TRBJ1-5; D gene: TRBD1; clone size: .; CDR3 DNA: TGTGCTAGTGGCATATTTACAGGGGGCAATCAGCCCCAGCATTTT; CDR3 protein: CASGIFTGGNQPQHF
V gene: TRBV15; J gene: TRBJ2-7; D gene: TRBD1; clone size: .; CDR3 DNA: TGTGCCACCAGCAGAAACAGGGGATATGAGCAGTACTTC; CDR3 protein: CATSRNRGYEQYF
V gene: TRBV9; J gene: TRBJ2-3; D gene: TRBD1; clone size: .; CDR3 DNA: TGTGCCAGCAGCCTAGACAGGGAAGGTCCAGATACGCAGTATTTT; CDR3 protein: CASSLDREGPDTQYF
V gene: TRBV11-2; J gene: TRBJ2-7; D gene: TRBD1; clone size: .; CDR3 DNA: TGTGCCAGCAGCTTAGATCTTGGGGTGGGGACAGGGCGTGAGCAGTACTTC; CDR3 protein: CASSLDLGVGTGREQYF
V gene: TRBV7-9; J gene: TRBJ2-1; D gene: .; clone size: .; CDR3 DNA: TGTGCCAGCAGCCCCCCAGGCAGGGATGAGCAGTTCTTC; CDR3 protein: CASSPPGRDEQFF
V gene: TRBV9; J gene: TRBJ1-1; D gene: .; clone size: .; CDR3 DNA: TGTGCCAGCAGCGTGAGGGAGGGGAGCACTGAAGCTTTCTTT; CDR3 protein: CASSVREGSTEAFF
V gene: TRBV21-1; J gene: TRBJ2-1; D gene: .; clone size: .; CDR3 DNA: TGTGCAGGGCGGGGGGATGGTGAGCAGTTCTTC; CDR3 protein: CAGRGDGEQFF
V gene: TRBV11-3; J gene: TRBJ2-1; D gene: .; clone size: few; CDR3 DNA: TGTGCCAGCAGCTTAGGACAGTCTTCTTATGAGCAGTTCTTC; CDR3 protein: CASSLGQSSYEQFF
V gene: TRBV5-6; J gene: TRBJ1-6; D gene: .; clone size: .; CDR3 DNA: TGTGCCAGCAGCTTGGCCGTGGGGGGCTCACCCCTCCACTTT; CDR3 protein: CASSLAVGGSPLHF
V gene: TRBV19; J gene: TRBJ2-3; D gene: .; clone size: .; CDR3 DNA: TGTGCCAGTACCTTCGGGGACGAATATACGCAGTATTTT; CDR3 protein: CASTFGDEYTQYF
V gene: TRBV28; J gene: TRBJ2-3; D gene: .; clone size: .; CDR3 DNA: TGTGCCAGCCCCCCGGGAGGGGGCGCAGATACGCAGTATTTT; CDR3 protein: CASPPGGGADTQYF
V gene: TRBV6-5; J gene: TRBJ1-5; D gene: .; clone size: .; CDR3 DNA: TGTGCCAGCAGTTATGCGCGGGGCGGGGAGCCCCAGCATTTT; CDR3 protein: CASSYARGGEPQHF
V gene: TRBV6-1; J gene: TRBJ2-7; D gene: .; clone size: .; CDR3 DNA: TGTGCCAGCAGTGGTGGGGTCTACGAGCAGTACTTC; CDR3 protein: CASSGGVYEQYF
V gene: TRBV27; J gene: TRBJ1-1; D gene: TRBD1; clone size: .; CDR3 DNA: TGTGCCAGCAGTTTAATTCCAGGGGGTGTAGGGACTGAAGCTTTCTTT; CDR3 protein: CASSLIPGGVGTEAFF
V gene: TRBV7-2; J gene: TRBJ2-7; D gene: TRBD2; clone size: .; CDR3 DNA: TGTGCCAGCAGCTTATTAGCGGGGCGGGAGCAGTACTTC; CDR3 protein: CASSLLAGREQYF
V gene: TRBV2; J gene: TRBJ2-1; D gene: .; clone size: .; CDR3 DNA: TGTGCCAGCAGTACTAGAACTGAGCAGTTCTTC; CDR3 protein: CASSTRTEQFF
V gene: TRBV7-9; J gene: TRBJ1-6; D gene: .; clone size: .; CDR3 DNA: TGTGCCAGCGATAAGACAGCCAATAATTCACCCCTCCACTTT; CDR3 protein: CASDKTANNSPLHF
V gene: TRBV18; J gene: TRBJ2-2; D gene: TRBD1; clone size: .; CDR3 DNA: TGTGCCAGCTCACACACCGGGACAGACCTGAACACCGGGGAGCTGTTTTTT; CDR3 protein: CASSHTGTDLNTGELFF
V gene: TRBV18; J gene: TRBJ2-1; D gene: .; clone size: .; CDR3 DNA: TGTGCCAGCTCACCATCCAAGACAGGCAGGTCCTACAATGAGCAGTTCTTC; CDR3 protein: CASSPSKTGRSYNEQFF
V gene: TRBV6-1; J gene: TRBJ2-5; D gene: TRBD1; clone size: .; CDR3 DNA: TGTGCCAGCAGGCCGGGACAGGGTGTTATTCGGACCCAGTACTTC; CDR3 protein: CASRPGQGVIRTQYF
V gene: TRBV7-2; J gene: TRBJ2-1; D gene: TRBD1; clone size: medium-sized; CDR3 DNA: TGTGCCAGCAGCGCGACGGCCGTGGCAGGGGGCCTTGAGCAGTTCTTC; CDR3 protein: CASSATAVAGGLEQFF
V gene: TRBV29-1; J gene: TRBJ2-1; D gene: .; clone size: .; CDR3 DNA: TGCAGCCCCCAGGGGCTCCTTATATACAATGAGCAGTTCTTC; CDR3 protein: CSPQGLLIYNEQFF
V gene: TRBV14; J gene: TRBJ1-1; D gene: .; clone size: few; CDR3 DNA: TGTGCCAGCAGCCAGTACGGTAGCCTTGAAGCTTTCTTT; CDR3 protein: CASSQYGSLEAFF
V gene: TRBV4-1; J gene: TRBJ1-1; D gene: .; clone size: .; CDR3 DNA: TGCGCCAGCAGCCAAGTTGTTGGGACTGAAGCTTTCTTT; CDR3 protein: CASSQVVGTEAFF
V gene: TRBV5-1; J gene: TRBJ1-5; D gene: .; clone size: .; CDR3 DNA: TGCGCCAGCAGCTTGGGTGACTGGGGCGGTCAGCCCCAGCATTTT; CDR3 protein: CASSLGDWGGQPQHF
V gene: TRBV12-5; J gene: TRBJ1-1; D gene: TRBD1; clone size: .; CDR3 DNA: TGTGCTAGTGGTTTCTCAGGGGGAGGCACTGAAGCTTTCTTT; CDR3 protein: CASGFSGGGTEAFF
V gene: TRBV7-2; J gene: TRBJ2-5; D gene: TRBD1; clone size: .; CDR3 DNA: TGTGCCAGCAGCCCAAGGACAGGAATCGAGACCCAGTACTTC; CDR3 protein: CASSPRTGIETQYF
V gene: TRBV27; J gene: TRBJ1-6; D gene: .; clone size: .; CDR3 DNA: TGTGCCGCGAGGAAGTGGGGGGCGTACTATAATTCACCCCTCCACTTT; CDR3 protein: CAARKWGAYYNSPLHF
V gene: TRBV6-6; J gene: TRBJ2-6; D gene: .; clone size: once; CDR3 DNA: TGTGCCATATATCTAAGCGCTGGGGCCAACGTCCTGACTTTC; CDR3 protein: CAIYLSAGANVLTF
V gene: TRBV10-3; J gene: TRBJ2-7; D gene: .; clone size: .; CDR3 DNA: TGTGCCATCAGTGGCTCCCTAACCTACGAGCAGTACTTC; CDR3 protein: CAISGSLTYEQYF
V gene: TRBV18; J gene: TRBJ2-7; D gene: .; clone size: once; CDR3 DNA: TGTGCCAGCTCACCCCGGACATCGGCCCTCGAGCAGTACTTC; CDR3 protein: CASSPRTSALEQYF
V gene: TRBV11-3; J gene: TRBJ1-1; D gene: .; clone size: .; CDR3 DNA: TGTGCCAGCAGCTTAGGAGGGGAGACTGAAGCTTTCTTT; CDR3 protein: CASSLGGETEAFF
V gene: TRBV7-2; J gene: TRBJ1-6; D gene: .; clone size: .; CDR3 DNA: TGTGCCAGCAGCTTCAGGACGGGAGGAAGGCCCCTCCACTTT; CDR3 protein: CASSFRTGGRPLHF
V gene: TRBV9; J gene: TRBJ2-5; D gene: .; clone size: .; CDR3 DNA: TGTGCCAGCAGCGCCCGAGGGGCACTTCAAGAGACCCAGTACTTC; CDR3 protein: CASSARGALQETQYF
V gene: TRBV6-6; J gene: TRBJ1-2; D gene: .; clone size: .; CDR3 DNA: TGTGCCAGCAGTTACCAGGCTAACTATGGCTACACCTTC; CDR3 protein: CASSYQANYGYTF
V gene: TRBV6-6; J gene: TRBJ1-2; D gene: .; clone size: .; CDR3 DNA: TGTGCCAGCAGCCGGGGCGGAGCTAACTATGGCTACACCTTC; CDR3 protein: CASSRGGANYGYTF
V gene: TRBV25-1; J gene: TRBJ2-2; D gene: TRBD1; clone size: .; CDR3 DNA: TGTGCCAGCAGTGCCGGACAGGGGATGGGGGAGCTGTTTTTT; CDR3 protein: CASSAGQGMGELFF
V gene: TRBV5-1; J gene: TRBJ1-6; D gene: .; clone size: .; CDR3 DNA: TGCGCCAGCAGCTTGGGATCTGGGAGTCCCGATAATTCACCCCTCCACTTT; CDR3 protein: CASSLGSGSPDNSPLHF
V gene: TRBV6-5; J gene: TRBJ1-6; D gene: .; clone size: .; CDR3 DNA: TGTGCCAGCAGATCCGGGACATCCCCGAATTCACCCCTCCACTTT; CDR3 protein: CASRSGTSPNSPLHF
V gene: TRBV7-2; J gene: TRBJ1-3; D gene: TRBD1; clone size: .; CDR3 DNA: TGTGCCACTAAGACAGGGCGGTTTGGAAACACCATATATTTT; CDR3 protein: CATKTGRFGNTIYF
V gene: TRBV7-3; J gene: TRBJ2-3; D gene: .; clone size: .; CDR3 DNA: TGTGCCAGCAGCTTAACGAGGGGCACAGATACGCAGTATTTT; CDR3 protein: CASSLTRGTDTQYF
V gene: TRBV6-4; J gene: TRBJ1-6; D gene: TRBD1; clone size: .; CDR3 DNA: TGTGCCAGCAGTGCAACCCCAGGGGGCTTGTCCTATAATTCACCCCTCCACTTT; CDR3 protein: CASSATPGGLSYNSPLHF
V gene: TRBV4-3; J gene: TRBJ2-7; D gene: .; clone size: .; CDR3 DNA: TGCGCCAGCAGCTACGTGTGGGGGGTGACCTACGCGGAGCAGTACTTC; CDR3 protein: CASSYVWGVTYAEQYF
V gene: TRBV9; J gene: TRBJ2-7; D gene: TRBD2; clone size: .; CDR3 DNA: TGTGCCAGCAGCGCAGAACCTAGCGGGGGTTACGAGCAGTACTTC; CDR3 protein: CASSAEPSGGYEQYF
V gene: TRBV7-9; J gene: TRBJ2-7; D gene: .; clone size: .; CDR3 DNA: TGTGCCAGCAGCTTAGACGAACTCTACGAGCAGTACTTC; CDR3 protein: CASSLDELYEQYF
V gene: TRBV7-2; J gene: TRBJ2-7; D gene: .; clone size: .; CDR3 DNA: TGTGCCAGCAGCTTAGTAGGACTTTGGGTGCAGTACTTC; CDR3 protein: CASSLVGLWVQYF
V gene: TRBV2; J gene: TRBJ1-2; D gene: TRBD1; clone size: .; CDR3 DNA: TGTGCCAGCACCCCCGACAGGGGCCTCTATGGCTACACCTTC; CDR3 protein: CASTPDRGLYGYTF